This note documents a single T cell receptor (beta chain) sequence. Its antigen is not yet known. Per-base quality was not reported, and no clone a single base away is much larger than it. These data come from a study of control samples from healthy donors and cancer patients (dated by TCRdb to the early 2020s). The CDR3 contains 12 residues, cysteine and phenylalanine counted. Solely the CDR3 DNA is kept, with 36 bases framed from the first base. In the germline V gene, CDR1 corresponds to ENHRY and CDR2 to SYGVKD. Deletion took 2 bases off V and 9 bases off J, with a span of 7 bases between the germline ends. Library construction relied on the immunoSEQ multiplex PCR assay. TCRdb provides this immuneACCESS table in a form limited to in-frame rearrangements. Some clones are lacking; in checked studies, under half of them reflect an unresolved V gene, and why the rest are absent is not known. For this sample the table gives 130,000 or so clones, of which approximately 94% were detected only once. The ten largest clones add up to about an eighth of the sample.

Recombination joined TRBV10-3 with TRBJ2-2; the D gene may be TRBD1 or TRBD2, since each aligns over 5 bases. This sequence was found in a man aged 35-49 years in good health. The source material was blood. The CDR3 region: CAISEEGWELFF. The bases are TGTGCCATCAGTGAGGAGGGGTGGGAGCTGTTTTTT.